This T cell receptor beta chain was recorded in a study of blood T cell repertoires in COVID-19. Study in general: Specimens from acute and convalescent COVID-19 originated in the United States, Italy and Spain. PBMCs, B-cell-depleted T cells, or T cells provided the cDNA or gDNA that made up the material.

Per the original methods: Amplifying reference gene primers gave estimates of nucleated cell counts. Libraries were prepared by immunoSEQ multiplex PCR; TCRdb keeps only in-frame clonotypes and omits some of them. V, J and clone size derive from that table, while D and trimming were established from the DNA sequence. Here the sample spans hundreds of thousands of clones, roughly 82% being singletons. V was trimmed by 4 bases and J by 2 bases, leaving 14 bases between them. CDR3 length equals 15 residues. CDR1 SGHRS and CDR2 YFSETQ come from the germline V gene. This clone was counted once. The J gene is TRBJ2-3, the V gene TRBV5-1, with a tentative D call TRBD1 (6 bases). Sequenced sample: peripheral blood. The origin of this receptor is a woman of 80 years or more with active or convalescent COVID-19. For the CDR3, the DNA is TGCGCCAGCAGCCCCGGGACACCAACCACAGATACGCAGTATTTT. This sequence encodes CASSPGTPTTDTQYF.